This TCR beta chain stems from a study of cytomegalovirus exposure and HLA in healthy donors. Across the whole study: A later analysis reported the 120 validation repertoires used the same platform as the 550 to 700 first-cohort repertoires.

The donors belonged to the roughly 130-subject validation cohort, separate from the roughly 650-subject first cohort. Measured with immunoSEQ multiplex PCR; TCRdb has only the in-frame clones, and not every one. Counted here are 300,000 to 350,000 clones, 88% occurring once; the ten biggest clones make up over 0.9%. Trimming took 4 bases from V and 1 from J; bases not matched to a gene: 4. This CDR3 is 14 amino acids long. Germline loops: CDR1 SEHNR, CDR2 FQNEAQ (reference sequence). The V gene is TRBV7-9, the J gene TRBJ2-7, with 7 bases identical to TRBD1. The source of this sequence is a man aged 30 to 39 in good health and CMV-seronegative. The sample comprised PBMCs. CDR3 coding DNA: TGTGCCAGCAGCTCCGACAGGGAGTCCTACGAGCAGTACTTC. Protein: CASSSDRESYEQYF.